Below are 19 T cell receptor beta chains sequenced from a single sample in a study of breast tumors, draining lymph nodes, adjacent tissues. Axillary draining lymph nodes of breast cancer patients supplied the node samples. TCRdb passed the multiplex PCR reads through MiXCR, listing each CDR3 protein once. This table holds about 180,000 distinct CDR3 sequences, about 30% found once. The sample was axillary lymph node tissue. These receptors were collected from a female donor with breast cancer. Some clones in this sample may be carry-over from other donors' samples.

In its sample, this clonotype was seen many times. The chain uses TRBV20-1 and TRBJ2-3; maybe TRBD1 (6 bases). This CDR3 contains 14 residues. Trimming stripped 0 bases from V and 3 bases from J, with 10 bases between. From germline, CDR1 is DFQATT and CDR2 SNEGSKA (reference sequence). DNA for the CDR3: TGCAGTGCTAGAGATGGGCAGGGGACAGATACGCAGTATTTT. It is translated as CSARDGQGTDTQYF.

This clonotype was seen repeatedly, ten times or more. The chain joins TRBV15 to TRBJ2-4; D is uncertain. Germline V lookup: CDR1 LNHNV, CDR2 YYDKDF (reference sequence). V lost 8 bases and J lost 0, with 14 bases in between. CDR3 length: 15 residues. The CDR3 loop reads CATGEGFQAKNIQYF. CDR3 nucleotide sequence: TGTGCCACCGGGGAAGGATTTCAAGCCAAAAACATTCAGTACTTC.

The rearrangement joins TRBV3-1 to TRBJ2-7; D is possibly TRBD2 (6 bases). The CDR3 spans 16 residues. The germline CDR1 and CDR2 sequences are LGHDT and YNNKEL (reference sequence). Trimming removed 4 bases at V and 3 bases at J, with 19 bases between. CDR3 nucleotide sequence: TGTGCCAGCAGCCCCCGGGGGAGAAATCTCAACTACGAGCAGTACTTC. Amino acids: CASSPRGRNLNYEQYF.

V is TRBV11-3 and J is TRBJ1-1; D uncertain. The CDR3 runs 14 residues. Trimming removed 4 bases from V and 7 bases from J, with 16 bases in between. In germline, CDR1 is SGHNT, CDR2 YENEEA. CDR3 sequence (DNA): TGTGCCAGCAGCTCCCAAGGAGCGTCCGTTGAAGCTTTCTTT. Translation gives CASSSQGASVEAFF.

This clonotype was seen ten or more times. The V call is TRBV11-2, the J call TRBJ2-2; TRBD1 matches at 10 bases. With 4 bases clipped from V and 0 bases from J, the junction kept 17 bases outside the gene matches. Germline V gene data show CDR1 as SGHAT and CDR2 as FQNNGV. The CDR3 runs 21 residues. CDR3 sequence: CASSSPDPGTGVFSNTGELFF. The CDR3 region has the DNA TGTGCCAGCAGCTCACCTGATCCCGGGACAGGGGTTTTCTCGAACACCGGGGAGCTGTTTTTT.

Concerning this clonotype: An end of the junction does not agree with germline; a read error may underlie this. The chain uses TRBV11-2 and TRBJ2-7, with D unclear. Germline V CDR1 and CDR2: SGHAT, FQNNGV. The CDR3 spans 13 residues. The CDR3 loop is CASGLNAVYGQYF. In nucleotides, the CDR3 is TGTGCCAGCGGCTTAAACGCGGTTTACGGGCAGTACTTC.

Only a few counts were recorded for this clonotype. The chain combines TRBV7-6 with TRBJ1-1; 9 bases fit TRBD1. Per the germline V gene, CDR1 is SGHVS and CDR2 is FNYEAQ. CDR3 size: 15 residues. V shed 5 bases, J shed 5 bases, and the junction held 9 bases outside the gene matches. The CDR3 DNA reads as TGTGCCAGCAGCGGGGGGGACAGGGCATGGACTGAAGCTTTCTTT. Residues: CASSGGDRAWTEAFF. Looking up the rest from reference TRBV7-6 and TRBJ1-1 gives the full variable domain: GAGVSQSPRYKVTKRGQDVALRCDPISGHVSLYWYRQALGQGPEFLTYFNYEAQQDKSGLPNDRFSAERPEGSISTLTIQRTEQRDSAMYRCASSGGDRAWTEAFFGQGTRLTVV.

This clonotype was seen at least ten times. The chain uses TRBV4-1 and TRBJ2-5; TRBD1 aligns across 7 bases. J was trimmed by 1 base and V by 4 bases; bases with no gene match: 3. This CDR3 has 14 amino acids. Germline-derived CDR1 and CDR2 are MGHRA and YSYEKL. CDR3 protein: CASSRRDSQETQYF. CDR3 DNA sequence: TGCGCCAGCAGCCGAAGGGACAGCCAAGAGACCCAGTACTTC.

In its sample, this clonotype was seen many times. J is TRBJ2-1 and V is TRBV29-1; no reliable D call. This CDR3 has 13 amino acids. Trimming removed 5 bases from V and 6 bases from J, with 14 bases in between. The germline V gene encodes CDR1 SQVTM and CDR2 ANQGSEA. The CDR3 here is CSVPRTAPNEQFF. CDR3 nucleotides: TGCAGCGTTCCGAGGACGGCCCCCAATGAGCAGTTCTTC.

This clonotype was observed many times. One base away lies a much larger clone, so this may be a sequencing read error. This chain connects TRBV20-1 to TRBJ1-2; no clear D gene. CDR1 is DFQATT and CDR2 is SNEGSKA in the germline V gene (reference sequence). CDR3 length: 13 amino acids. In DNA, the CDR3 is TGCAGTGCTAGAGATTGGAGCCGCTATGCCTACACCTTC. The encoded protein is CSARDWSRYAYTF.

In this sample, this clonotype turned up many times. The J gene is TRBJ1-6, the V gene TRBV15, with D maybe TRBD1 (5 bases). CDR1 and CDR2 (germline): LNHNV, YYDKDF (reference sequence). The ends were cut back, 0 bases at V and 12 bases at J, with 9 bases in the middle. CDR3 length: 13 residues. This CDR3 reads CATSRDQGVPLHF. DNA of the CDR3: TGTGCCACCAGCAGAGATCAGGGAGTACCCCTCCACTTT.

Comment on this clonotype: An end of the junction does not agree with germline; a read error may underlie this. The V gene is TRBV13, the J gene TRBJ1-4; D uncertain. The germline V gene encodes CDR1 PRHDT and CDR2 FYEKMQ (reference sequence). The CDR3 spans 15 residues. CDR3 loop: CASSLKRAPNEKLLF. In DNA, the CDR3 is TGTGCCAGCAGCCTAAAGAGGGCTCCGAATGAAAAACTGCTTTTT.

On this clonotype itself: The missing conserved phenylalanine or tryptophan at the end of this CDR3 makes a read error likely. The DNA is omitted, as the CDR3 cannot be located on it reliably, and the CDR3 follows TCRdb's listing. The gene calls are TRBV12-5 and TRBJ1-4; the table calls TRBD1, which could not be checked here. Including both end residues, the CDR3 is 11 amino acids long. CDR1 is LGHNT, CDR2 FRNRAP, per germline. The CDR3 sequence is CASARAPGRLY.

The rearrangement uses TRBV5-5 and TRBJ2-7; 9 bases are shared with TRBD2. The CDR3 covers 15 residues. V shed 4 bases and J 2 bases; nucleotides not matched to a gene: 7. Germline loops: CDR1 SGHKS, CDR2 YYEKEE (reference sequence). The CDR3 DNA sequence: TGTGCCAGCAGCCGACTAGCGGCAGCCCCCTACGAGCAGTACTTC. Translation: CASSRLAAAPYEQYF.

This chain links TRBV29-1 with TRBJ2-1, with 7 bases identical to TRBD2. Germline CDR1 and CDR2: SQVTM and ANQGSEA. The CDR3 has 13 amino acids. V lost 7 bases, J lost 6 bases, and 9 bases stayed unmatched. The CDR3 reads CSGSREYPNEQFF. CDR3 DNA sequence: TGCAGCGGCTCGCGGGAGTATCCCAATGAGCAGTTCTTC.

This clonotype was seen many times. The V gene is TRBV3-2, the J gene TRBJ1-6; no DNA check was done on the table's D call, TRBD1. TRBV3-2 is designated a pseudogene. The CDR3 is made up of 18 amino acids. CDR3 sequence reads: CASSHWDGFLKNNSPLHF. The CDR3 bases are TGTGCCAGCAGCCACTGGGACGGATTCCTGAAAAATAATTCACCCCTCCACTTT.

This clonotype has at least ten counts. The DNA for the CDR3 is TGCAGTGCTAGACCCGCTAGCGGGGGGGGGTTATGGACCGGGGAGCTGTTTTTT. Protein sequence: CSARPASGGGLWTGELFF. The chain links TRBV20-1 to TRBJ2-2; 12 nucleotides line up with TRBD2. J gave up 5 bases and V 2 bases, and 12 bases lay outside the gene matches. This CDR3 is built from 18 residues. Per germline, CDR1 DFQATT and CDR2 SNEGSKA (reference sequence).

This clonotype showed up just once. At one boundary the junction diverges from the germline segment, which might be a read error. The V gene is TRBV9, the J gene TRBJ2-7; D is possibly TRBD1 or TRBD2 (7 bases each). Germline V lookup: CDR1 SGDLS, CDR2 YYNGEE. The CDR3 has 15 residues. The CDR3 nucleotides are TGTGCCAGCAGCGGGGGGGGGGACAGAGCCTACGAGCCGTACTTC. The encoded protein is CASSGGGDRAYEPYF. The full variable domain, its missing parts supplied by reference TRBV9 and TRBJ2-7, is DSGVTQTPKHLITATGQRVTLRCSPRSGDLSVYWYQQSLDQGLQFLIQYYNGEERAKGNILERFSAQQFPDLHSELNLSSLELGDSALYFCASSGGGDRAYEPYFGPGTRLTVT.

This clonotype has ten or more counts. V usage is TRBV10-1 and J usage is TRBJ2-3; D may be TRBD1 (5 bases). The CDR3 is 14 residues long. Trimming shortened V by 2 bases and J by 4 bases, and 10 bases separated the two germline ends. Germline lookup yields CDR1 WNHNN and CDR2 SYGVQD (reference sequence). The CDR3: CASSEEQVADTQYF. CDR3 nucleotides: TGCGCCAGCAGTGAGGAACAGGTGGCAGATACGCAGTATTTT.